The clone carrying this TCR beta chain was detected ten times or more. The sample comes from a study of patients and donors after allogeneic stem cell transplantation. TCRdb reprocessed the RT-PCR reads with MiXCR, giving one entry per CDR3 protein. Of approximately 430,000 distinct CDR3 sequences in the sample, 15% to 20% were seen once. This CDR3 is built from 14 residues. Per the germline V gene, CDR1 is MGHRA and CDR2 is YSYEKL. V was cut by 2 bases and J by 1 base, with 7 bases left in between. The sample consisted of blood, either unsorted or a sorted T cell fraction (not recorded which). The receptor was derived from a human donor who was either an allogeneic HSCT recipient or a stem cell or donor lymphocyte infusion donor (not recorded which). It is not recorded whose cells these are; they may come from a transplant donor. The gene calls are TRBV4-1 and TRBJ2-3, with D uncertain. CDR3 nucleotides: TGCGCCAGCAGCCAACCTACCCGCACAGATACGCAGTATTTT. Translating gives CASSQPTRTDTQYF.